The subject of this entry is one T cell receptor beta chain. Its target is unknown. Measured with immunoSEQ multiplex PCR; TCRdb has only the in-frame clones, and not every one. In the table there are about 87,000 clones, around 86% of which are singletons. This entry belongs to a study of radiotherapy plus CTLA-4 blockade in lung cancer. General study points: Reports identified early blood T cell clone dynamics, with interferon-beta, as the best response predictor.

Ipilimumab CTLA-4 blockade and focal radiation were given to patients with chemo-refractory metastatic non-small-cell lung cancer. CDR3 length: 12 amino acids. V was trimmed by 8 bases and J by 2 bases, leaving 10 bases between them. In germline, CDR1 is SNHLY, CDR2 FYNNEI. This TCR was sampled from a human donor with non-small cell lung cancer that progressed on radiotherapy plus ipilimumab. The input for sequencing was peripheral blood, taken from a patient treated with radiotherapy plus ipilimumab. This sequence joins TRBV2 and TRBJ2-7; tentative D call: TRBD2 (6 bases). CDR3 coding DNA: TGTGCCAGCGGGAGGAAAACCTACGAGCAGTACTTC. It is translated as CASGRKTYEQYF.